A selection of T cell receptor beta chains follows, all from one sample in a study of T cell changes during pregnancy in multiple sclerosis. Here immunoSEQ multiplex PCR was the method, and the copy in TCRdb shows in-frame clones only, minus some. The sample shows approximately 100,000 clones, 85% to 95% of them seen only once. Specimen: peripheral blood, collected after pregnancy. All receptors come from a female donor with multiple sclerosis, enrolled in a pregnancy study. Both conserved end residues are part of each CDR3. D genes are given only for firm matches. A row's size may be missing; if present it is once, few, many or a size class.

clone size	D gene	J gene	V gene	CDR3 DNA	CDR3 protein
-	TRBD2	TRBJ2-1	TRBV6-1	TGTGCCAGCAGTGTCCCTGGGAGGGAGAGGGAGCAGTTCTTC	CASSVPGREREQFF
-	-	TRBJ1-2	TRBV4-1	TGCGCCAGCAGCCAAGGGGCCAGGGCGAATGGCTACACCTTC	CASSQGARANGYTF
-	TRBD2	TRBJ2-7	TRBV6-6	TGTGCCAGCACCTTAAGCGGGGCGGCCGAGCAGTACTTC	CASTLSGAAEQYF
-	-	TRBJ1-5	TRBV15	TGTGCCACCAGAGACAGGAAAAGCAATCAGCCCCAGCATTTT	CATRDRKSNQPQHF
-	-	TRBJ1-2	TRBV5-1	TGCGCCAGCAGTCCTGGACAGAATTTTAACTATGGCTACACCTTC	CASSPGQNFNYGYTF
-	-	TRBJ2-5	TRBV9	TGTGCCAGCAGCGCCCAGTACCAAGAGACCCAGTACTTC	CASSAQYQETQYF
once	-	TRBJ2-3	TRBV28	TGTGCCAGCAGCCCCCGGACTCCCAAGCAGTATTTT	CASSPRTPKQYF
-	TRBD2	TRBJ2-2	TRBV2	TGTGCCAGCAGTGAGGTGCGGGGGAGCACCGGGGAGCTGTTTTTT	CASSEVRGSTGELFF
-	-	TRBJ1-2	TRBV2	TGTGCCAGCAGTGAACAAAACAGCCACTATGGCTACACCTTC	CASSEQNSHYGYTF
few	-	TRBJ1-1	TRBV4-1	TGCGCCAGCAGCCCCCGGGAGGGACATGTGAACACTGAAGCTTTCTTT	CASSPREGHVNTEAFF
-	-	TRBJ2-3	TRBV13	TGTGCCAGCAGCTCCGGACAGAGCACAGATACGCAGTATTTT	CASSSGQSTDTQYF
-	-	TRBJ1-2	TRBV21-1	TGTGTCACAGCGGGCGCCCTAAGCGGGACAGGGGCCCGGGCTAACTATGGCTACACCTTC	CVTAGALSGTGARANYGYTF
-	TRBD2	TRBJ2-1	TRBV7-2	TGTGCCAGCAGCCCGACCGGTACTAGCGGGAGCCATGAGCAGTTCTTC	CASSPTGTSGSHEQFF
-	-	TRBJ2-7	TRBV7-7	TGTGCCAGCAGCCTAGGGAGGGGGCGGGGCTACGAGCAGTACTTC	CASSLGRGRGYEQYF
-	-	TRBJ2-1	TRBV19	TGTGCCAGTAGTATGCCCCCTAGTGGGGGGATACACTACAATGAGCAGTTCTTC	CASSMPPSGGIHYNEQFF
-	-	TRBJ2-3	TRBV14	TGTGCCAGCAGCCAAGATCTCACAGATACGCAGTATTTT	CASSQDLTDTQYF
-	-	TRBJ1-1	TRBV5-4	TGTGCCAGCAGCCCTGCTACGGTGAACACTGAAGCTTTCTTT	CASSPATVNTEAFF
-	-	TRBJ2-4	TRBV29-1	TGCAGCGTAGGGGATTTGGGTAACATTCAGTACTTC	CSVGDLGNIQYF
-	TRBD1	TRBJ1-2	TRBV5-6	TGTGCCAGCAGCTTGGCCAGGACAGGCAACTTTGGCTACACCTTC	CASSLARTGNFGYTF
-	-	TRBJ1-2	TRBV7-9	TGTGCCAGCAGCTCGACAGGAGGAGGTTATGGCTACACCTTC	CASSSTGGGYGYTF
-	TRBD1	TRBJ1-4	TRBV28	TGTGCCAGCAGTCAAGGGGGCTCGGATGAAAAACTGTTTTTT	CASSQGGSDEKLFF
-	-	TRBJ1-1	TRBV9	TGTGCCAGCAGCCTGATGACAGCACCAAACACTGAAGCTTTCTTT	CASSLMTAPNTEAFF